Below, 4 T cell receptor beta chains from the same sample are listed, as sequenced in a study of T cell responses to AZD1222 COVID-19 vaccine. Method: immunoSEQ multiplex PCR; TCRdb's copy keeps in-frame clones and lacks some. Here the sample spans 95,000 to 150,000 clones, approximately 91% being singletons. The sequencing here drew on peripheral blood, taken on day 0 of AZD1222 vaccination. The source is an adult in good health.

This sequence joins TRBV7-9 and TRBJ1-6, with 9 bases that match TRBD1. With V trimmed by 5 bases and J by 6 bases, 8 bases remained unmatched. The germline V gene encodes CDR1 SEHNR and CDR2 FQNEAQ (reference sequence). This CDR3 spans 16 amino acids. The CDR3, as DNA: TGTGCCAGCAGCGGAGGGGCGGACAGGGGTAATTCACCCCTCCACTTT. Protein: CASSGGADRGNSPLHF.

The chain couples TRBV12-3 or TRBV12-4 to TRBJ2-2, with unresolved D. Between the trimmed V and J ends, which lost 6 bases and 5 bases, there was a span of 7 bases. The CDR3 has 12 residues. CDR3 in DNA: TGTGCCAGCAGCCAGAGTACCGGGGAGCTGTTTTTT. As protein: CASSQSTGELFF.

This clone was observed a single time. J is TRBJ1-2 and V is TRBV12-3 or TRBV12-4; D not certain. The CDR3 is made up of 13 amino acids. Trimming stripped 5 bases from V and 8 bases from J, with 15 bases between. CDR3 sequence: CASSIIGFRGYTF. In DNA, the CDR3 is TGTGCCAGCAGTATTATCGGGTTTAGAGGCTACACCTTC.

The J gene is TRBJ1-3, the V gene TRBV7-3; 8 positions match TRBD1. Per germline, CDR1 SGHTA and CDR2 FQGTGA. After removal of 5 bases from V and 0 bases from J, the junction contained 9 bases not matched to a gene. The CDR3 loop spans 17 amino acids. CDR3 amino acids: CASSPTGDSSSGNTIYF. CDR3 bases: TGTGCCAGCAGCCCGACAGGGGATTCCAGCTCTGGAAACACCATATATTTT.